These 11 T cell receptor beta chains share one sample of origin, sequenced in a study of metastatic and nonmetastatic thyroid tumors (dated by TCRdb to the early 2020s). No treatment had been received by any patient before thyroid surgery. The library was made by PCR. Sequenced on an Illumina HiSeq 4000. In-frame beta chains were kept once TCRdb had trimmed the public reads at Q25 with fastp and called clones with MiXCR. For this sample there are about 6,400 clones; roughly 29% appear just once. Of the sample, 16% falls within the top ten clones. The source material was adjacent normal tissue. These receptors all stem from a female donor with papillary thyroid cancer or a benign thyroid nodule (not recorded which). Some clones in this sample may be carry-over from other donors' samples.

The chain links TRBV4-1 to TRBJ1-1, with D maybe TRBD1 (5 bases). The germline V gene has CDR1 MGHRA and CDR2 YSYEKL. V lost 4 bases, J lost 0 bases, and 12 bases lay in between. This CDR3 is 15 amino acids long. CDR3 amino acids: CASSPQQTVNTEAFF. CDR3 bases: TGCGCCAGCAGCCCCCAACAGACAGTGAACACTGAAGCTTTCTTT.

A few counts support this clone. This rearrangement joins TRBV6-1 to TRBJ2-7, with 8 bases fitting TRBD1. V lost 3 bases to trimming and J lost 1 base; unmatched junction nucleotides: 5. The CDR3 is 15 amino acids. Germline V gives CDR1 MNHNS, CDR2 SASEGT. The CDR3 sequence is CASSDPGQESYEQYF. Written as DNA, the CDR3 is TGTGCCAGCAGTGATCCGGGACAGGAATCCTACGAGCAGTACTTC.

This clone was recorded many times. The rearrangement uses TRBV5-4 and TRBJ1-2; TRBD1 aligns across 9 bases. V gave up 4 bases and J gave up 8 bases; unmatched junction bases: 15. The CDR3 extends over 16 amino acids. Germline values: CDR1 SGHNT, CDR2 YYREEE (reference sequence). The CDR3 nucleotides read TGTGCCAGCAGCCCTGGAGGACAGGGGATGGCGCGAGGCTACACCTTC. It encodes CASSPGGQGMARGYTF.

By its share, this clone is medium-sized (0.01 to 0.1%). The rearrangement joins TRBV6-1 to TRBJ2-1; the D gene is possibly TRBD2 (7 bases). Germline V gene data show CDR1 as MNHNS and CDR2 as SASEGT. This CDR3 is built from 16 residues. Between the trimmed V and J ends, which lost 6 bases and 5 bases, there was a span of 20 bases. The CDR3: CASSRTRGAFDNEQFF. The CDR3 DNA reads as TGTGCCAGCAGCCGAACTCGGGGGGCTTTCGACAATGAGCAGTTCTTC.

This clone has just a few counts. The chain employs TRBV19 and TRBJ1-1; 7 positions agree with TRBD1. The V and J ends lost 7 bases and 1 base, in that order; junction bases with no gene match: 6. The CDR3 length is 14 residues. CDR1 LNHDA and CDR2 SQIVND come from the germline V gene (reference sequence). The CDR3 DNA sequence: TGTGCCAGTAATCTACAGGGGACGAACACTGAAGCTTTCTTT. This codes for CASNLQGTNTEAFF.

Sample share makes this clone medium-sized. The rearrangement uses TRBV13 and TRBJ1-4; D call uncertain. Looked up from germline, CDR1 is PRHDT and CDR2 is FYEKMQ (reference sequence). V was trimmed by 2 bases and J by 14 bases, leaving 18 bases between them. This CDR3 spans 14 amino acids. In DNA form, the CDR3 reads TGTGCCAGCAGCTTAAGAGGTCGGGTTCACCGGCTGTTTTTT. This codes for CASSLRGRVHRLFF.

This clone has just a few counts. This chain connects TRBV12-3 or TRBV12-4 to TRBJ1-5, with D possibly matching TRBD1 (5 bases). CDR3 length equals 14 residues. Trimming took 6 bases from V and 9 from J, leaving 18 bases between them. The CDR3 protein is CASSLGRGGLPQHF. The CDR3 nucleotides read TGTGCCAGCAGCCTTGGACGGGGCGGTTTGCCCCAGCATTTT.

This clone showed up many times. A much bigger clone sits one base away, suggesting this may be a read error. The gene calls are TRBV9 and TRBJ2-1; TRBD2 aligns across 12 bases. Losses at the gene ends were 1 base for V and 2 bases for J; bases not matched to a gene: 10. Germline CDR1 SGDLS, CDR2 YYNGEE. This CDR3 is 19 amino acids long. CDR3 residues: CASSVIASGGVTTYNEQFF. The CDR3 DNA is TGTGCCAGCAGCGTAATAGCTAGCGGGGGGGTCACGACCTACAATGAGCAGTTCTTC.

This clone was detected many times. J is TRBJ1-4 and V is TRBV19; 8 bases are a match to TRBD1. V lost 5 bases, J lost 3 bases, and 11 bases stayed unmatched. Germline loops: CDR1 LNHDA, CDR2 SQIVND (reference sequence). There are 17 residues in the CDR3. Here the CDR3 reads CASSADRVKPANEKLFF. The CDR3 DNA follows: TGTGCCAGTAGTGCGGACAGGGTTAAACCAGCTAATGAAAAACTGTTTTTT.

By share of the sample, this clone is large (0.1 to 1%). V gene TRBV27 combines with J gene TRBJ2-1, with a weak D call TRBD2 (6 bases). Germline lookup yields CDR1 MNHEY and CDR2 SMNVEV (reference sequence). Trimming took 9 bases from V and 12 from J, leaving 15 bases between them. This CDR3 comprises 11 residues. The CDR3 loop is CASSYGSRQFF. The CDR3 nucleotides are TGTGCCAGTTCCTACGGGAGTAGGCAGTTCTTC.

Here the CDR3 DNA reads TGCGCCAGCAGCCCGGTCGGGGGGCACGAGCAGTACTTC. Its protein product is CASSPVGGHEQYF. The chain links TRBV5-1 to TRBJ2-7; a possible D gene is TRBD2 (7 bases). In germline, CDR1 is SGHRS, CDR2 YFSETQ. The CDR3 totals 13 residues. Trimming shortened V by 4 bases and J by 5 bases, and 13 bases separated the two germline ends.